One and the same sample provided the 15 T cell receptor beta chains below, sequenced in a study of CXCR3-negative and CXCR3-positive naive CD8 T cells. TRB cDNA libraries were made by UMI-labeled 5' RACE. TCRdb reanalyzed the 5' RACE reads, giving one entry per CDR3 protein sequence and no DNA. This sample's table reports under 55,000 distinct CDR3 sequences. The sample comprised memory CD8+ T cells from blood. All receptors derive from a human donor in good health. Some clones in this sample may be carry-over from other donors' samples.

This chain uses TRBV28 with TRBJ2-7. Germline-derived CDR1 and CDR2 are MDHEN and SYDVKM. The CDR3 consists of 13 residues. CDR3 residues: CASSLGALYEQYF.

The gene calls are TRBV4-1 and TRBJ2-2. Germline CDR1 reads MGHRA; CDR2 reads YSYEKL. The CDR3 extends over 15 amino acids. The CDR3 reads CASSFSGTNTGELFF.

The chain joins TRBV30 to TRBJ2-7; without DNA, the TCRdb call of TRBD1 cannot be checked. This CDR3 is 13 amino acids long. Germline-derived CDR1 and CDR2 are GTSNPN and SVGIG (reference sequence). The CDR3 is CAWSPTGSYEQYF. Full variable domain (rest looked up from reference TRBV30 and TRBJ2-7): SQTIHQWPATLVQPVGSPLSLECTVEGTSNPNLYWYRQAAGRGLQLLFYSVGIGQISSEVPQNLSASRPQDRQFILSSKKLLLSDSGFYLCAWSPTGSYEQYFGPGTRLTVT.

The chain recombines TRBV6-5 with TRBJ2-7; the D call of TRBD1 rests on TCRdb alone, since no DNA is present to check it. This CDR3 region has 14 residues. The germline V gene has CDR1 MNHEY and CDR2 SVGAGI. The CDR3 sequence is CASSWGHSSYEQYF.

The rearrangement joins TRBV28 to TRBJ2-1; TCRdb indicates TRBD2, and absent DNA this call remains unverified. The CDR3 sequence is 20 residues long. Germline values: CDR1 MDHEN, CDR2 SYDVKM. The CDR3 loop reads CASSSSGTSGGLSSYNEQFF.

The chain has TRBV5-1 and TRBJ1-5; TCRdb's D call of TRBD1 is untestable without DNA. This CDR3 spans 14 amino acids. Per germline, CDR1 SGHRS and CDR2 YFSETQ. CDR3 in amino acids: CASSEGYSNQPQHF.

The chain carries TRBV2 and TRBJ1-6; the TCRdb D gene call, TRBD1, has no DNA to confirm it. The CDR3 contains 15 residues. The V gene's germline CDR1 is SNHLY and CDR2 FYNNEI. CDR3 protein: CASSERMGENSPLHF.

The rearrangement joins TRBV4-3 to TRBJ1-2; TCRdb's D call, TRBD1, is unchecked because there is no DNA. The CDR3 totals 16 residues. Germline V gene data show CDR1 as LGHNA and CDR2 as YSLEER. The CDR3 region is CASSQDHGRGSYGYTF.

The CDR3: CASTQGRVYEQYF. This chain connects TRBV12-3 or TRBV12-4 to TRBJ2-7; TCRdb's D gene call, TRBD2, goes unchecked for lack of DNA. The CDR3 spans 13 residues.

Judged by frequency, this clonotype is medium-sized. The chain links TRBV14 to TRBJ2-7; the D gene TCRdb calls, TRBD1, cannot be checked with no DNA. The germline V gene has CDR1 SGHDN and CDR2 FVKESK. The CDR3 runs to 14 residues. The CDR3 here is CASSQLRGAAEQYF.

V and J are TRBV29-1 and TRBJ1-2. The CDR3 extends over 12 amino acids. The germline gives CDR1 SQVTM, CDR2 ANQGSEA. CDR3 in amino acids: CSVAQTNYGYTF. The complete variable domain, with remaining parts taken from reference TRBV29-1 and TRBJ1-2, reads SAVISQKPSRDICQRGTSLTIQCQVDSQVTMMFWYRQQPGQSLTLIATANQGSEATYESGFVIDKFPISRPNLTFSTLTVSNMSPEDSSIYLCSVAQTNYGYTFGSGTRLTVV.

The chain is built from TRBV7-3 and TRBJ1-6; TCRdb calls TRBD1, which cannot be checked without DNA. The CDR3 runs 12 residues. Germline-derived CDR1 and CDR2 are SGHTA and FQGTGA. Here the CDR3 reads CASSWGNSPLHF.

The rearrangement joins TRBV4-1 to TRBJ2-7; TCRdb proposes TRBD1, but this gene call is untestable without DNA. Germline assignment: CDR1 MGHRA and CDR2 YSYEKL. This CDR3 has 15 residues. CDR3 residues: CASSQERGPSYEQYF.

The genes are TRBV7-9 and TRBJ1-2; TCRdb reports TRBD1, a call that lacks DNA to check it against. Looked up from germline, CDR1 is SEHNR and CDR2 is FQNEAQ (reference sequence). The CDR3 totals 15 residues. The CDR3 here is CASSSTGGQGYGYTF.

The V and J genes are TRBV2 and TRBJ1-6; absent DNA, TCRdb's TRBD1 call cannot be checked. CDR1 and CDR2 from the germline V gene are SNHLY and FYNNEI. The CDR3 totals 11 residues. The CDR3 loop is CASSEERGHHF.